Below, 23 T cell receptor beta chains from the same sample are listed, as sequenced in a study of shared clonotypes between healthy human individuals. Data came from immunoSEQ multiplex PCR; TCRdb stores just in-frame clones and leaves some out. In the table there are around 1.9 million clones, approximately 92% of which are singletons. Terminally differentiated effector memory CD45RA+ cells were excluded from the naive CD8 cells, which were CD45RO-negative and positively selected for CCR7. The sample comprised naive CD8+ T cells from PBMCs. These receptor sequences come from a man younger than 35 in good health. Some clones in this sample may be carry-over from other donors' samples.

The V and J genes are TRBV5-1 and TRBJ2-7; D may correspond to TRBD1 or TRBD2 (7 bases each). The CDR3 spans 16 residues. CDR1 is SGHRS, CDR2 YFSETQ, per germline. The V end was cut by 4 bases, the J end by 2 bases, with 19 bases between. The CDR3 loop reads CASSIPGEGATYEQYF. The CDR3 DNA follows: TGCGCCAGCAGCATCCCCGGGGAGGGGGCTACCTACGAGCAGTACTTC.

This chain links TRBV4-2 with TRBJ2-7, with D uncertain. This CDR3 has 14 residues. Germline values: CDR1 LGHNA, CDR2 YNFKEQ. The ends were cut back, 4 bases at V and 1 base at J, with 11 bases in the middle. CDR3 DNA sequence: TGTGCCAGCAGCCCCCTCTCACTATCCTACGAGCAGTACTTC. Protein: CASSPLSLSYEQYF.

The rearrangement joins TRBV19 to TRBJ1-3; no clear D. This CDR3 has 11 amino acids. V was pared by 7 bases and J by 9 bases, with 10 bases between. Per germline, CDR1 LNHDA and CDR2 SQIVND (reference sequence). CDR3 nucleotides: TGTGCCAGTATGATCCCGGGCACCATATATTTT. This codes for CASMIPGTIYF.

This sequence joins TRBV28 and TRBJ2-7; no clear D. V dropped 2 bases and J dropped 6 bases, with 20 bases sitting between them. CDR3 length equals 16 residues. The germline gives CDR1 MDHEN, CDR2 SYDVKM. CDR3 region: CASSLLSFVGGSEQYF. The CDR3, as DNA: TGTGCCAGCAGTTTACTATCATTCGTAGGTGGGTCCGAGCAGTACTTC.

This chain links TRBV7-6 with TRBJ2-7; the D is unclear. This CDR3 contains 12 residues. Looked up from germline, CDR1 is SGHVS and CDR2 is FNYEAQ. Deletions cut 5 bases from V and 2 bases from J, with 7 bases between. The CDR3 sequence: CASSDGPYEQYF. CDR3 coding DNA: TGTGCCAGCAGCGATGGCCCCTACGAGCAGTACTTC.

This sequence joins TRBV9 and TRBJ1-5; the D is unclear. Trimming shortened V by 0 bases and J by 5 bases, and 9 bases separated the two germline ends. The germline V gene has CDR1 SGDLS and CDR2 YYNGEE. This CDR3 has 14 residues. This CDR3 reads CASSVGGLYQPQHF. In DNA form, the CDR3 reads TGTGCCAGCAGCGTAGGCGGTCTTTATCAGCCCCAGCATTTT.

The chain combines TRBV27 with TRBJ2-2; D call uncertain. Germline assignment: CDR1 MNHEY and CDR2 SMNVEV (reference sequence). The ends were cut back, 8 bases at V and 5 bases at J, with 12 bases in the middle. This CDR3 comprises 13 residues. CDR3: CASGLLRTGELFF. The CDR3 region has the DNA TGTGCCAGCGGATTATTGAGGACCGGGGAGCTGTTTTTT.

This chain links TRBV7-9 with TRBJ1-2, with D unclear. V was shortened by 1 base and J by 4 bases, with 7 bases between the two germline ends. CDR1 is SEHNR and CDR2 is FQNEAQ in the germline V gene (reference sequence). This CDR3 is 13 amino acids long. DNA for the CDR3: TGTGCCAGCAGCTTAGAAACAGCCTATGGCTACACCTTC. This codes for CASSLETAYGYTF.

The chain uses TRBV30 and TRBJ1-1; D unresolved. The CDR3 contains 13 residues. Germline V gives CDR1 GTSNPN, CDR2 SVGIG (reference sequence). The V end lost 0 bases, the J end lost 4 bases, and 9 bases lay between the germline ends. The DNA of the CDR3 is TGTGCCTGGAGTGTGAGCAGAACCACTGAAGCTTTCTTT. Protein: CAWSVSRTTEAFF.

The CDR3 loop is CASWGRESSYNEQFF. The CDR3 DNA sequence: TGTGCCAGCTGGGGGAGGGAAAGCTCCTACAATGAGCAGTTCTTC. The chain joins TRBV5-4 to TRBJ2-1; TRBD2 agrees at 7 bases. There are 15 residues in the CDR3. The V segment lost 7 bases and the J segment 0 bases; nucleotides outside the gene matches: 7. Germline CDR1 and CDR2: SGHNT and YYREEE (reference sequence). Variable domain in full (rest from reference TRBV5-4 and TRBJ2-1): ETGVTQSPTHLIKTRGQQVTLRCSSQSGHNTVSWYQQALGQGPQFIFQYYREEENGRGNFPPRFSGLQFPNYSSELNVNALELDDSALYLCASWGRESSYNEQFFGPGTRLTVL.

This chain uses TRBV14 with TRBJ2-7; no clear D. The CDR3 has 15 residues. Trimming shortened V by 1 base and J by 7 bases, and 17 bases separated the two germline ends. The germline gives CDR1 SGHDN, CDR2 FVKESK. This CDR3 is CASSQGTSYVREQYF. CDR3 in DNA: TGTGCCAGCAGCCAAGGGACCTCCTACGTTAGGGAGCAGTACTTC. The variable domain in full, completed from reference TRBV14 and TRBJ2-7, reads EAGVTQFPSHSVIEKGQTVTLRCDPISGHDNLYWYRRVMGKEIKFLLHFVKESKQDESGMPNNRFLAERTGGTYSTLKVQPAELEDSGVYFCASSQGTSYVREQYFGPGTRLTVT.

This clone was found a few times. CDR3 sequence: CASSSDGGDTQYF. CDR3 sequence (DNA): TGTGCCAGCAGCTCGGATGGGGGGGATACGCAGTATTTT. This chain links TRBV7-2 with TRBJ2-3, with D possibly being TRBD2 (6 bases). This CDR3 contains 13 residues. The germline V gene encodes CDR1 SGHTA and CDR2 FQGNSA. Trimming took 4 bases from V and 6 from J, leaving 11 bases between them.

The CDR3, as DNA: TGTGCCATCAGCTTAAATGGAGGGGGGAAACCTTATGGCTACACCTTC. Encoded protein: CAISLNGGGKPYGYTF. This chain joins TRBV10-3 and TRBJ1-2, with a weak D call TRBD1 (6 bases). With 6 bases removed from V and 5 bases from J, the gap between germline ends came to 22 bases. Germline V lookup: CDR1 ENHRY, CDR2 SYGVKD. CDR3 length: 16 residues.

The chain couples TRBV6-1 to TRBJ1-1; 7 bases agree with TRBD1. Germline V gene sequence: CDR1 MNHNS, CDR2 SASEGT. The length of the CDR3 is 16 residues. V was clipped by 1 base and J by 1 base; unmatched bases: 6. The CDR3 nucleotides are TGTGCCAGCAGTGAAGACCCCCAGGGGGGGAACACTGAAGCTTTCTTT. Its translation: CASSEDPQGGNTEAFF.

A note on this clone: Other DNA sequences in this specimen translate into the identical CDR3. The chain recombines TRBV9 with TRBJ2-3, with TRBD2 matching 11 bases. Losses at the gene ends were 3 bases for V and 2 bases for J; bases not matched to a gene: 5. The CDR3 has 16 residues. The germline gives CDR1 SGDLS, CDR2 YYNGEE. Written as DNA, the CDR3 is TGTGCCAGCAGCGGCGGGACTAGCGGACTCACAGATACGCAGTATTTT. Residues: CASSGGTSGLTDTQYF. Complete variable domain (other parts from reference TRBV9 and TRBJ2-3): DSGVTQTPKHLITATGQRVTLRCSPRSGDLSVYWYQQSLDQGLQFLIQYYNGEERAKGNILERFSAQQFPDLHSELNLSSLELGDSALYFCASSGGTSGLTDTQYFGPGTRLTVL.

The count of this clone is one. This rearrangement joins TRBV9 to TRBJ2-2; 11 nucleotides match TRBD2. This CDR3 has 15 amino acids. V gave up 3 bases and J gave up 6 bases; unmatched junction bases: 4. The germline CDR1 and CDR2 sequences are SGDLS and YYNGEE. The CDR3 DNA sequence: TGTGCCAGCAGCGGGTCTAGCGGGAGGCCCGGGGAGCTGTTTTTT. Its protein product is CASSGSSGRPGELFF.

The chain uses TRBV27 and TRBJ2-5; 9 nucleotides match TRBD1. The closer fit of TRBJ2-7 to the DNA end suggests the J call may be wrong. The CDR3 contains 13 residues. The V gene's germline CDR1 is MNHEY and CDR2 SMNVEV (reference sequence). The CDR3 region is CASSLDRGHEQYF. CDR3 in DNA: TGTGCCAGCAGTCTGGACAGGGGACACGAGCAGTACTTC.

The J gene is TRBJ1-1, the V gene TRBV5-4; TRBD1 aligns across 10 bases. Per the germline V gene, CDR1 is SGHNT and CDR2 is YYREEE (reference sequence). CDR3 length: 14 residues. Trimming removed 0 bases from V and 4 bases from J; junction bases left unmatched: 0. The chain's CDR3 is CASSLGQGATEAFF. The CDR3 nucleotides read TGTGCCAGCAGCTTGGGACAGGGGGCCACTGAAGCTTTCTTT. Filled out from reference TRBV5-4 and TRBJ1-1, the complete variable domain reads ETGVTQSPTHLIKTRGQQVTLRCSSQSGHNTVSWYQQALGQGPQFIFQYYREEENGRGNFPPRFSGLQFPNYSSELNVNALELDDSALYLCASSLGQGATEAFFGQGTRLTVV.

On this clone itself: This sample also contains other DNA sequences that code for the same CDR3. This sequence joins TRBV7-9 and TRBJ2-4; no firm D call. In germline, CDR1 is SEHNR, CDR2 FQNEAQ (reference sequence). With 3 bases removed from V and 1 base from J, the gap between germline ends came to 7 bases. The CDR3 runs 14 residues. CDR3 DNA: TGTGCCAGCAGCTTGGTGGGGGCCAAAAACATTCAGTACTTC. Amino acid sequence: CASSLVGAKNIQYF.

The rearrangement joins TRBV30 to TRBJ2-7; 9 bases match TRBD1. The CDR3 has 15 amino acids. In germline, CDR1 is GTSNPN, CDR2 SVGIG (reference sequence). Trimming cost V 5 bases and J 4 bases; bases outside gene matches: 12. The CDR3 region is CAWGETGQGPYEQYF. CDR3 DNA: TGTGCCTGGGGGGAGACGGGACAGGGACCTTACGAGCAGTACTTC.

J is TRBJ2-1 and V is TRBV19; 12 bases align to TRBD2. Germline V CDR1 and CDR2: LNHDA, SQIVND (reference sequence). The length of the CDR3 is 14 residues. Trimming cost V 7 bases and J 8 bases; bases outside gene matches: 6. The CDR3 DNA follows: TGTGCCAGTAAGGAGCTAGCGGGAGGGGATGAGCAGTTCTTC. Encoded protein: CASKELAGGDEQFF.

The genes are TRBV9 and TRBJ2-7; either TRBD1 or TRBD2 may fit D (5 bases each). This CDR3 comprises 17 residues. Deletions cut 4 bases from V and 0 bases from J, with 20 bases between. Germline-derived CDR1 and CDR2 are SGDLS and YYNGEE. The DNA for the CDR3 is TGTGCCAGCAGCCCCGGCCGGGGACGGTTAGTCTCCTACGAGCAGTACTTC. Protein sequence: CASSPGRGRLVSYEQYF.

This chain links TRBV19 with TRBJ2-7; the match to TRBD1 covers 7 bases. After removal of 4 bases from V and 5 bases from J, the junction contained 8 bases not matched to a gene. CDR1 is LNHDA, CDR2 SQIVND, per germline (reference sequence). The CDR3 is made up of 14 amino acids. This CDR3 is CASSTQTGPDEQYF. In DNA, the CDR3 is TGTGCCAGTAGTACGCAGACAGGGCCCGACGAGCAGTACTTC.